These 12 T cell receptor beta chains came from one sample sequenced in a study of long-term antiretroviral therapy in people with HIV. At survey level, the immunoSEQ assay was run in its v3.0 version. Assay: immunoSEQ multiplex PCR; the TCRdb copy retains only in-frame clones and omits some. The data contain around 29,000 clones, roughly 78% of them singletons. The source material was unsorted PBMCs, sampled 0.3 years after starting antiretroviral therapy. These receptors were obtained from a man aged 40-49 years with HIV.

The rearrangement uses TRBV28 and TRBJ1-5; D call uncertain. The germline V gene encodes CDR1 MDHEN and CDR2 SYDVKM. V was cut by 8 bases and J by 4 bases, with 12 bases left in between. This CDR3 spans 13 amino acids. In DNA form, the CDR3 reads TGTGCCAGCTGCTGGAGGAGGAATCAGCCCCAGCATTTT. Amino acids: CASCWRRNQPQHF.

J is TRBJ2-3 and V is TRBV7-9; 13 bases agree with TRBD2. With 3 bases clipped from V and 0 bases from J, the junction kept 6 bases outside the gene matches. Germline loops: CDR1 SEHNR, CDR2 FQNEAQ (reference sequence). The CDR3 loop spans 18 amino acids. CDR3 DNA sequence: TGTGCCAGCAGCTTGCCGGGACTAGCGGGGTATAGCACAGATACGCAGTATTTT. Its translation: CASSLPGLAGYSTDTQYF.

The chain carries TRBV7-9 and TRBJ2-1; D not resolved. V lost 3 bases to trimming and J lost 6 bases, with 9 bases between them. CDR1 SEHNR and CDR2 FQNEAQ come from the germline V gene (reference sequence). CDR3 length equals 13 residues. The CDR3 sequence is CASSFRRTNEQFF. In DNA, the CDR3 is TGTGCCAGCAGCTTCCGTCGAACCAATGAGCAGTTCTTC.

The chain links TRBV27 to TRBJ1-5; D gene unclear. CDR3 length: 14 amino acids. In germline, CDR1 is MNHEY, CDR2 SMNVEV (reference sequence). With 7 bases removed from V and 2 bases from J, the gap between germline ends came to 12 bases. Here the CDR3 reads CASKPAYGNQPQHF. In DNA form, the CDR3 reads TGTGCCAGCAAGCCGGCGTACGGCAATCAGCCCCAGCATTTT.

This rearrangement joins TRBV19 to TRBJ1-2; D not resolved. Germline-derived CDR1 and CDR2 are LNHDA and SQIVND (reference sequence). With 10 bases removed from V and 6 bases from J, the gap between germline ends came to 15 bases. The CDR3 runs to 12 residues. DNA of the CDR3: TGTGCCACCTGGAGTTACGGCCATGGCTACACCTTC. Translating gives CATWSYGHGYTF. The variable domain in full, with the rest retrieved from reference TRBV19 and TRBJ1-2, is DGGITQSPKYLFRKEGQNVTLSCEQNLNHDAMYWYRQDPGQGLRLIYYSQIVNDFQKGDIAEGYSVSREKKESFPLTVTSAQKNPTAFYLCATWSYGHGYTFGSGTRLTVV.

The chain employs TRBV5-5 and TRBJ2-1; perhaps TRBD1 as D (6 bases). The CDR3 is made up of 15 amino acids. CDR1 is SGHKS and CDR2 is YYEKEE in the germline V gene (reference sequence). Trimming left V 5 bases short and J 0 bases short, with 12 bases between. The CDR3 spells CASRPGTSSYNEQFF. CDR3 nucleotide sequence: TGTGCCAGCAGGCCCGGGACAAGCTCCTACAATGAGCAGTTCTTC.

The chain employs TRBV10-2 and TRBJ2-3; 9 nucleotides match TRBD2. Germline V gene data show CDR1 as WSHSY and CDR2 as SAAADI. J lost 4 bases, V lost 6 bases, and 5 bases had no gene match. The CDR3 totals 14 residues. CDR3 coding DNA: TGCGCCAGCAGGGGACTAGCTCCTTCAGATACGCAGTATTTT. The encoded protein is CASRGLAPSDTQYF.

The gene calls are TRBV7-9 and TRBJ2-4; 8 nucleotides line up with TRBD2. The germline CDR1 and CDR2 sequences are SEHNR and FQNEAQ (reference sequence). V lost 1 base and J lost 5; bases outside the gene matches: 7. CDR3 length equals 16 residues. Here the CDR3 reads CASSLGGSGAENIQYF. The CDR3, as DNA: TGTGCCAGCAGCTTAGGGGGTAGCGGGGCTGAAAACATTCAGTACTTC.

The rearrangement links TRBV10-1 to TRBJ1-2; D call uncertain. The CDR3 is 12 residues long. Trimming removed 7 bases at V and 6 bases at J, with 12 bases between. Germline CDR1 WNHNN, CDR2 SYGVQD (reference sequence). The CDR3 sequence is CASIPQRDGYTF. The CDR3 bases are TGCGCCAGCATTCCCCAGAGGGATGGCTACACCTTC.

This sequence joins TRBV5-1 and TRBJ2-5, with 8 bases aligning to TRBD2. The CDR3 runs 13 residues. Germline V lookup: CDR1 SGHRS, CDR2 YFSETQ. V lost 4 bases and J lost 4; bases outside the gene matches: 3. CDR3 in DNA: TGCGCCAGCAGCCGGGGGGGCTTAGAGACCCAGTACTTC. The encoded protein is CASSRGGLETQYF.

The chain is built from TRBV2 and TRBJ1-3; D not resolved. CDR3 size: 12 residues. Germline V gene sequence: CDR1 SNHLY, CDR2 FYNNEI. V lost 8 bases, J lost 0 bases, and 5 bases lay in between. The CDR3 loop reads CASDYSGNTIYF. The CDR3 nucleotides are TGTGCCAGCGACTACTCTGGAAACACCATATATTTT. The full variable domain, completed using reference TRBV2 and TRBJ1-3, is EPEVTQTPSHQVTQMGQEVILRCVPISNHLYFYWYRQILGQKVEFLVSFYNNEISEKSEIFDDQFSVERPDGSNFTLKIRSTKLEDSAMYFCASDYSGNTIYFGEGSWLTVV.

This rearrangement joins TRBV12-5 to TRBJ2-1, with D possibly being TRBD2 (5 bases). The V and J ends lost 7 bases and 1 base respectively, with 14 bases between them. CDR1 and CDR2 from the germline V gene are LGHNT and FRNRAP. This CDR3 has 15 amino acids. CDR3 sequence (DNA): TGTGCTAGTGCCATATCGGGGATTTCCTACAATGAGCAGTTCTTC. Residues: CASAISGISYNEQFF. The full variable domain, with the rest looked up from reference TRBV12-5 and TRBJ2-1, is DARVTQTPRHKVTEMGQEVTMRCQPILGHNTVFWYRQTMMQGLELLAYFRNRAPLDDSGMPKDRFSAEMPDATLATLKIQPSEPRDSAVYFCASAISGISYNEQFFGPGTRLTVL.